The 22 T cell receptor beta chains reported below all come from one sample, sequenced in a study of blood T cell repertoires in COVID-19. Generated by immunoSEQ multiplex PCR, the TCRdb table keeps only in-frame clones and is missing some. The sample has around 290,000 clones; 75% to 95% are singletons. Sequencing was done on a sample of PBMCs or T cells enriched from blood (not recorded which). The origin of the receptors is a woman younger than 45 who had recovered from COVID-19.

The gene calls are TRBV7-8 and TRBJ1-2, with D uncertain. The CDR3 loop spans 16 amino acids. Trimming shortened V by 4 bases and J by 3 bases, and 18 bases separated the two germline ends. Germline CDR1 SGHVS, CDR2 FQNEAQ. CDR3 protein: CASSSRHGRKDYGYTF. The CDR3, as DNA: TGTGCCAGCAGCTCCCGACATGGGAGGAAAGACTATGGCTACACCTTC.

The V call is TRBV7-8, the J call TRBJ1-4, with D possibly TRBD1 on 6 matching bases. This CDR3 is built from 13 residues. Germline CDR1 is SGHVS and CDR2 is FQNEAQ. The V end was cut by 6 bases, the J end by 6 bases, with 11 bases between. CDR3 in amino acids: CASRRDIYEKLFF. CDR3 nucleotides: TGTGCCAGCAGAAGGGACATTTATGAAAAACTGTTTTTT.

The chain joins TRBV28 to TRBJ2-2, with D perhaps TRBD1 (6 bases). The V end was cut by 5 bases, the J end by 0 bases, with 16 bases between. CDR3 size: 17 residues. CDR1 MDHEN and CDR2 SYDVKM come from the germline V gene. The CDR3 loop is CASSALDRRSNTGELFF. CDR3 bases: TGTGCCAGCAGTGCCCTAGACAGGCGCTCGAACACCGGGGAGCTGTTTTTT.

The chain uses TRBV6-1 and TRBJ1-2; D gene unclear. Trimming removed 1 base at V and 4 bases at J, with 10 bases between. This CDR3 spans 14 amino acids. Germline CDR1 is MNHNS and CDR2 is SASEGT. The CDR3 reads CASSEEFEGYGYTF. The CDR3 DNA sequence: TGTGCCAGCAGTGAAGAATTCGAGGGCTATGGCTACACCTTC.

The chain uses TRBV3-1 (or the pseudogene TRBV3-2) and TRBJ2-1; a possible D gene is TRBD2 (5 bases). Trimming stripped 1 base from V and 0 bases from J, with 13 bases between. The CDR3 covers 17 residues. Germline CDR1 reads LGHDT; CDR2 reads YNNKEL (reference sequence). The CDR3: CASSQGIATTSYNEQFF. CDR3 DNA sequence: TGTGCCAGCAGCCAAGGTATAGCGACAACCTCCTACAATGAGCAGTTCTTC.

This clone was found once. The CDR3 is CASSVSSYNSPLHF. The DNA for the CDR3 is TGTGCCAGCAGCGTTAGCTCCTATAATTCACCCCTCCACTTT. The V and J genes are TRBV7-8 and TRBJ1-6; D unclear. The V gene's germline CDR1 is SGHVS and CDR2 FQNEAQ. The CDR3 loop spans 14 amino acids. Trimming took off 5 bases at V and 0 bases at J, with 5 bases between the two ends.

V and J are TRBV7-8 and TRBJ1-4; 7 bases map to TRBD1. Germline-derived CDR1 and CDR2 are SGHVS and FQNEAQ. V lost 4 bases and J lost 0; bases outside the gene matches: 2. The CDR3 length is 15 residues. As DNA, the CDR3 is TGTGCCAGCAGCTCCGGGACAGCAACTAATGAAAAACTGTTTTTT. It is translated as CASSSGTATNEKLFF.

The J gene is TRBJ1-5, the V gene TRBV7-2, with D possibly matching TRBD1 (5 bases). This CDR3 is 16 amino acids long. V lost 0 bases and J lost 0, with 9 bases in between. Per germline, CDR1 SGHTA and CDR2 FQGNSA. CDR3 region: CASSLARQFSNQPQHF. CDR3 nucleotides: TGTGCCAGCAGCTTAGCGCGACAGTTTAGCAATCAGCCCCAGCATTTT.

This chain joins TRBV19 and TRBJ2-7; 7 bases match TRBD2. Germline lookup yields CDR1 LNHDA and CDR2 SQIVND (reference sequence). The ends lost 1 base at V and 0 bases at J; junction bases unmatched: 6. The CDR3 consists of 16 residues. CDR3 amino acids: CASSIALAALSYEQYF. For the CDR3, the DNA is TGTGCCAGTAGTATAGCCCTAGCGGCCCTCTCCTACGAGCAGTACTTC.

The V and J genes are TRBV30 and TRBJ2-7; D may be TRBD2 (5 bases). Germline V CDR1 and CDR2: GTSNPN, SVGIG (reference sequence). Trimming stripped 2 bases from V and 6 bases from J, with 14 bases between. This CDR3 contains 13 residues. CDR3 in DNA: TGTGCCTGGAGTCCCCAGTTGGACTCCGAGCAGTACTTC. This codes for CAWSPQLDSEQYF.

The gene calls are TRBV19 and TRBJ2-1, with 7 bases aligning to TRBD1. The CDR3 contains 13 residues. Trimming took 5 bases from V and 4 from J; bases not matched to a gene: 2. The V gene's germline CDR1 is LNHDA and CDR2 SQIVND (reference sequence). The CDR3: CASSAGGYNEQFF. The CDR3 DNA follows: TGTGCCAGTAGTGCAGGGGGATACAATGAGCAGTTCTTC. The whole variable domain, remainder taken from reference TRBV19 and TRBJ2-1, is DGGITQSPKYLFRKEGQNVTLSCEQNLNHDAMYWYRQDPGQGLRLIYYSQIVNDFQKGDIAEGYSVSREKKESFPLTVTSAQKNPTAFYLCASSAGGYNEQFFGPGTRLTVL.

The J gene is TRBJ2-1, the V gene TRBV10-2; D perhaps matches TRBD1 (7 bases). This CDR3 contains 16 residues. The V and J ends lost 6 bases and 6 bases respectively, with 21 bases between them. The germline V gene has CDR1 WSHSY and CDR2 SAAADI. The CDR3 nucleotides are TGCGCCAGCAGACCGGACCAGGGGGTGGGGGGCAATGAGCAGTTCTTC. This codes for CASRPDQGVGGNEQFF.

This chain links TRBV5-1 with TRBJ2-5, with D perhaps TRBD2 (6 bases). The CDR3 contains 13 residues. Germline CDR1 reads SGHRS; CDR2 reads YFSETQ. Trimming shortened V by 4 bases and J by 3 bases, and 10 bases separated the two germline ends. CDR3 in amino acids: CASSPPGEETQYF. The CDR3 nucleotides read TGCGCCAGCAGCCCGCCGGGAGAAGAGACCCAGTACTTC.

V is TRBV2 and J is TRBJ1-1, with 7 positions matching TRBD1. The ends lost 4 bases at V and 4 bases at J; junction bases unmatched: 9. The germline V gene has CDR1 SNHLY and CDR2 FYNNEI. This CDR3 region has 15 residues. The CDR3 protein is CASSAQQGPLTEAFF. CDR3 bases: TGTGCCAGCAGTGCCCAACAGGGGCCCCTCACTGAAGCTTTCTTT.

This clone showed up just a few times. The rearrangement joins TRBV7-9 to TRBJ2-7; 9 bases line up with TRBD1. The germline V gene encodes CDR1 SEHNR and CDR2 FQNEAQ (reference sequence). V lost 5 bases and J lost 2; bases outside the gene matches: 16. The CDR3 consists of 18 residues. Here the CDR3 reads CASSGVGGVRDRAYEQYF. CDR3 bases: TGTGCCAGCAGCGGAGTGGGCGGAGTCCGGGACAGGGCCTACGAGCAGTACTTC.

The rearrangement joins TRBV7-8 to TRBJ2-7, with 8 bases fitting TRBD1. Germline loops: CDR1 SGHVS, CDR2 FQNEAQ. This CDR3 region has 16 residues. V shed 0 bases, J shed 9 bases, and the junction held 13 bases outside the gene matches. CDR3 protein: CASSLANFQGAMGQYF. The CDR3 region has the DNA TGTGCCAGCAGCTTAGCGAATTTTCAGGGGGCAATGGGGCAGTACTTC. The entire variable domain, with the rest obtained from reference TRBV7-8 and TRBJ2-7, is as follows: GAGVSQSPRYKVAKRGQDVALRCDPISGHVSLFWYQQALGQGPEFLTYFQNEAQLDKSGLPSDRFFAERPEGSVSTLKIQRTQQEDSAVYLCASSLANFQGAMGQYFGPGTRLTVT.

The genes are TRBV28 and TRBJ1-1; 7 bases match TRBD1. The germline CDR1 and CDR2 sequences are MDHEN and SYDVKM. Trimming removed 6 bases from V and 3 bases from J; junction bases left unmatched: 7. The CDR3 runs to 14 residues. The CDR3 DNA sequence: TGTGCCAGCAGATATAAACAGGGGTACACTGAAGCTTTCTTT. It is translated as CASRYKQGYTEAFF.

The chain recombines TRBV4-3 with TRBJ1-1, with a possible D match to TRBD1 (5 bases). The CDR3 covers 16 residues. Germline V CDR1 and CDR2: LGHNA, YSLEER. The V gene lost 0 bases and the J gene lost 6 bases, with 17 bases spanning the gap. This CDR3 reads CASSQDSLLGGAEAFF. The CDR3 coding sequence is TGCGCCAGCAGCCAAGATTCACTTCTGGGGGGGGCTGAAGCTTTCTTT.

The J gene is TRBJ2-1, the V gene TRBV29-1; the D is unclear. The V end lost 5 bases, the J end lost 0 bases, and 8 bases lay between the germline ends. The germline V gene has CDR1 SQVTM and CDR2 ANQGSEA. The CDR3 extends over 13 amino acids. The CDR3 reads CSVRSSSYNEQFF. The CDR3 DNA sequence: TGCAGCGTTAGGAGTAGCTCCTACAATGAGCAGTTCTTC.

The gene calls are TRBV29-1 and TRBJ1-2; 8 nucleotides line up with TRBD1. Germline lookup yields CDR1 SQVTM and CDR2 ANQGSEA. This CDR3 contains 14 residues. Trimming cost V 1 base and J 9 bases; bases outside gene matches: 10. CDR3 in DNA: TGCAGCGTTGAAGGAGGCAGGGGGCAAAGGCGCTACACCTTC. It yields the protein CSVEGGRGQRRYTF. The full variable domain, in which reference TRBV29-1 and TRBJ1-2 provide the parts outside the CDR3, is SAVISQKPSRDICQRGTSLTIQCQVDSQVTMMFWYRQQPGQSLTLIATANQGSEATYESGFVIDKFPISRPNLTFSTLTVSNMSPEDSSIYLCSVEGGRGQRRYTFGSGTRLTVV.

The gene calls are TRBV28 and TRBJ2-3; 10 nucleotides match TRBD2. From germline, CDR1 is MDHEN and CDR2 SYDVKM. J gave up 4 bases and V 6 bases, and 10 bases lay outside the gene matches. The CDR3 contains 16 residues. This CDR3 reads CASSYSALAGADTQYF. The CDR3 DNA sequence: TGTGCCAGCAGCTACTCAGCGCTAGCGGGAGCAGATACGCAGTATTTT.

The chain's CDR3 is CASSRQTGTVYGYTF. The CDR3 nucleotides are TGTGCCAGCAGTCGACAAACCGGGACAGTTTATGGCTACACCTTC. The chain uses TRBV28 and TRBJ1-2, with 7 bases aligning to TRBD1. V was clipped by 5 bases and J by 5 bases; unmatched bases: 11. The CDR3 is 15 residues long. The germline V gene has CDR1 MDHEN and CDR2 SYDVKM.